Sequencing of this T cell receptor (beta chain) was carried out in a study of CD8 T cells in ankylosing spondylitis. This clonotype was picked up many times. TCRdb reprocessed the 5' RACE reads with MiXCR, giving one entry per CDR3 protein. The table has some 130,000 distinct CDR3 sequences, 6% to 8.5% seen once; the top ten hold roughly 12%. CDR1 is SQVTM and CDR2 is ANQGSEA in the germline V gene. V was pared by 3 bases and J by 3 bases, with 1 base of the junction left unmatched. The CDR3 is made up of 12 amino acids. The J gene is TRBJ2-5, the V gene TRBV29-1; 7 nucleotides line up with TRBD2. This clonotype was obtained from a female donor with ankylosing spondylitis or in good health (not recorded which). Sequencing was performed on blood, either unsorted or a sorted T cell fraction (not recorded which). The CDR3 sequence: CSVDGGEETQYF. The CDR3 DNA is TGCAGCGTTGATGGGGGGGAAGAGACCCAGTACTTC.